The clone carrying this T cell receptor beta chain was seen a few times. Its cognate antigen is unknown. Template switching, a step in the protocol, added a universal primer site, and cDNA carried unique molecular identifiers. Using its own MiXCR run on the 5' RACE reads, TCRdb lists one record per CDR3 protein. The table shows 450,000 to 600,000 distinct CDR3 sequences, with 20% to 25% occurring only once. This sample was taken from a study of identical twins. Study-wide findings and caveats: Abundant beta clonotypes from cord blood bore fewer insertions; memory repertoires lacked this pattern. Models predicted too little out-of-frame TCR alpha sharing in monozygotic twins. For zero-insertion analyses, partial confounding could come from invariant MAIT and iNKT cells.

Germline-derived CDR1 and CDR2 are SGHRS and YFSETQ. The CDR3 length is 14 residues. Trimming removed 3 bases from V and 4 bases from J, with 11 bases in between. This sample was also put to use in a study of yellow fever vaccine responses in identical twins.

The sequencing input was CD4+ T cells sorted from blood. This TCR was sampled from a young woman in good health. The J gene is TRBJ2-1, the V gene TRBV5-1; D is ambiguous. The CDR3 nucleotides read TGCGCCAGCAGCTACCCCCAGAAATACAATGAGCAGTTCTTC. This sequence encodes CASSYPQKYNEQFF. The full variable domain, its missing parts supplied by reference TRBV5-1 and TRBJ2-1, is KAGVTQTPRYLIKTRGQQVTLSCSPISGHRSVSWYQQTPGQGLQFLFEYFSETQRNKGNFPGRFSGRQFSNSRSEMNVSTLELGDSALYLCASSYPQKYNEQFFGPGTRLTVL.